This record looks at one T cell receptor beta chain sequence and its context. Its target is not known. The V gene's germline CDR1 is MNHNS and CDR2 SASEGT. This CDR3 spans 14 amino acids. The trim removed 2 bases at V and 6 bases at J, leaving 1 base unmatched. These data belong to a study of T-cell memory formation after mild COVID-19. Study information: TCR clusters were largely donor specific. Study findings and constraints: Clones contracting day 15 to 85 were balanced CD4/CD8; later expanders leaned CD4+. What remained unconfirmed was the SARS-CoV-2 specificity of second-wave clones peaking on day 37. Contracting CD4+ clones lay largely in CM and EM, with CD8+ ones residing in EMRA.

TCRdb reprocessed the 5' RACE reads via MiXCR and lists one record per CDR3 protein. The sample yields approximately 570,000 distinct CDR3 sequences, more than 15% seen once. This chain uses TRBV6-1 with TRBJ1-5; 10 bases are shared with TRBD1. Sequences were obtained from PBMCs or a T cell subset sorted from them (not recorded which). The receptor was isolated from an adult woman who had mild COVID-19 (a few samples of this study predate the infection). Cell type and time point are not known. The CDR3 loop reads CASSERDRGQPQHF. The DNA of the CDR3 is TGTGCCAGCAGTGAACGGGACAGGGGTCAGCCCCAGCATTTT.